This T cell receptor beta chain is from a study of blood T cell repertoires in COVID-19. Study background: Researchers got acute and convalescent COVID-19 samples from the United States, Italy and Spain. PBMCs, B-cell-depleted T cells, or T cells were the source of the cDNA or gDNA that made up the material.

Recruitment covered 20 to 25 US areas and drew participants whose ages spanned about 18 to 89 years. Original data processing: Scientists estimated how many nucleated cells there were by amplifying reference gene primers. Libraries were prepared by immunoSEQ multiplex PCR; TCRdb keeps only in-frame clonotypes and omits some of them. The V and J calls and clone size come from that table; D and trimming were worked out from the DNA. The data show about 280,000 clones, around 89% seen once. The junction had 7 bases not matched to a gene; V was cut back by 6 bases and J by 3 bases. The germline gives CDR1 LNHDA, CDR2 SQIVND (reference sequence). This CDR3 contains 14 residues.

The material sequenced was PBMCs or T cells enriched from blood (not recorded which). The chain carries TRBV19 and TRBJ2-7, with 8 bases matching TRBD1. The TCR was taken from a woman aged 18-29 years with acute COVID-19. CDR3 sequence reads: CASRGTGGDYEQYF. For the CDR3, the DNA is TGTGCCAGTAGGGGGACAGGTGGGGACTACGAGCAGTACTTC.